This entry concerns a single TCR beta chain. Its antigen is unknown. Trimming at V came to 2 bases and at J to 7 bases, leaving 7 bases not matched to a gene. Germline CDR1 SGHAT, CDR2 FQNNGV. This CDR3 has 15 amino acids. The data are from a study of cytomegalovirus exposure and HLA in healthy donors. Study results and caveats: Confirmation was obtained in vitro that a few CMV-associated chains are specific for CMV antigens. Later, an analysis showed that TCR beta chains associated with HLA were more clonally expanded than others that were equally common.

All donors participated as healthy donors of bone marrow. The primer mix had 60 Vbeta and 13 Jbeta primers. The protocol was immunoSEQ multiplex PCR, while the TCRdb copy is restricted to in-frame clones and leaves out a portion. The sample gives about 180,000 clones, around 72% of which show up once; around 2.4% is in the top ten. This TCR was recovered from a female donor in good health and CMV-seronegative. The chain is built from TRBV11-2 and TRBJ1-4, with 7 positions matching TRBD1. The source material was PBMCs. The CDR3 sequence is CASSLLTGRGEKLFF. The CDR3, as DNA: TGTGCCAGCAGCTTATTGACAGGGAGAGGTGAAAAACTGTTTTTT.